This is a list of T cell receptor beta chains from one sample in a study of PD-L1 blockade in urothelial cancer. The data were produced by immunoSEQ multiplex PCR, yet TCRdb's version contains in-frame clones alone and is incomplete. Altogether about 110,000 clones are present, more than 85% being singletons, with the ten largest covering around 4%. The starting material was PBMCs, obtained around atezolizumab (anti-PD-L1) treatment. Every receptor here comes from a man aged 55 to 69 with urothelial cancer. Each CDR3 is given with its conserved first and last residue. Each record gives: D gene, J gene, clone size, V gene, CDR3 protein, CDR3 DNA. A D gene is named only where the DNA matches it firmly. Some rows mark clone size as missing; the rest say once, few, many or name a class of expanded clone.

d_gene: TRBD1
j_gene: TRBJ2-1
abundance: .
v_gene: TRBV6-1
CDR3aa: CASSVDPGQGAGSYNEQFF
CDR3nt: TGTGCCAGCAGTGTCGACCCGGGACAGGGGGCAGGGTCCTACAATGAGCAGTTCTTC

d_gene: .
j_gene: TRBJ1-5
abundance: .
v_gene: TRBV6-1
CDR3aa: CASSTRGDDNQPQHF
CDR3nt: TGTGCCAGCAGTACCAGGGGAGACGACAATCAGCCCCAGCATTTT

d_gene: .
j_gene: TRBJ1-5
abundance: .
v_gene: TRBV6-6
CDR3aa: CASSYTEYQPQHF
CDR3nt: TGTGCCAGCAGTTATACGGAGTATCAGCCCCAGCATTTT

d_gene: TRBD2
j_gene: TRBJ2-5
abundance: .
v_gene: TRBV5-4
CDR3aa: CASSLAGREAQTQYF
CDR3nt: TGTGCCAGCAGCTTGGCGGGGCGGGAGGCCCAGACCCAGTACTTC

d_gene: .
j_gene: TRBJ2-5
abundance: .
v_gene: TRBV9
CDR3aa: CASSATFGETQYF
CDR3nt: TGTGCCAGCAGCGCAACCTTCGGAGAGACCCAGTACTTC

d_gene: .
j_gene: TRBJ2-2
abundance: few
v_gene: TRBV5-1
CDR3aa: CASSLKAGGTGELFF
CDR3nt: TGCGCCAGCAGCTTGAAGGCAGGAGGCACCGGGGAGCTGTTTTTT

d_gene: TRBD2
j_gene: TRBJ2-5
abundance: .
v_gene: TRBV7-6
CDR3aa: CASSLDPSGRKQETQYF
CDR3nt: TGTGCCAGCAGCTTAGATCCTAGCGGGAGAAAACAAGAGACCCAGTACTTC

d_gene: TRBD1
j_gene: TRBJ1-5
abundance: .
v_gene: TRBV2
CDR3aa: CASRLQGASNQPQHF
CDR3nt: TGTGCCAGCAGATTACAGGGGGCTAGCAATCAGCCCCAGCATTTT

d_gene: .
j_gene: TRBJ2-5
abundance: .
v_gene: TRBV4-1
CDR3aa: CASSQDFLAMETQYF
CDR3nt: TGCGCCAGCAGCCAAGATTTTCTAGCGATGGAGACCCAGTACTTC

d_gene: TRBD2
j_gene: TRBJ2-5
abundance: .
v_gene: TRBV18
CDR3aa: CASSGTSGKQETQYF
CDR3nt: TGTGCCAGCTCAGGAACTAGCGGAAAACAAGAGACCCAGTACTTC

d_gene: .
j_gene: TRBJ2-1
abundance: .
v_gene: TRBV10-3
CDR3aa: CAISEPGERHEQFF
CDR3nt: TGTGCCATCAGTGAACCGGGAGAACGACATGAGCAGTTCTTC